The sequence of this T cell receptor beta chain was determined in a study of shared clonotypes between healthy human individuals. Some clones are missing from TCRdb's copy, which holds only in-frame ones; the method was immunoSEQ multiplex PCR. The table has under 1,100,000 clones, 65% to 75% seen once. With respect to this clone: The antigen remains undetermined.

This CDR3 is 14 amino acids long. V shed 6 bases and J 0 bases; nucleotides not matched to a gene: 4. CDR1 and CDR2 from the germline V gene are MDHEN and SYDVKM. Study-wide results and caveats: Sharing across four donors was highest in naive CD4 (around 5%) and lowest in memory CD8 (about 0.4%).

Sequenced material: memory CD4+ T cells sorted from blood. This sample's subset: CD45RA-negative fraction. This chain links TRBV28 with TRBJ2-7; 8 positions match TRBD1. This sequence was found in a man aged 18 to 29 in good health. The CDR3 nucleotides are TGTGCCAGCAGCCGGACAGGGCACTCCTACGAGCAGTACTTC. Its protein product is CASSRTGHSYEQYF.